This TCR beta chain is from a study of technical replicates of blood from several donors. This table comes from immunoSEQ multiplex PCR, and its TCRdb copy is limited to in-frame clones, with some not included. The table shows about 48,000 clones, with 92% occurring only once. The CDR3 contains 11 residues. Trimming pared 0 bases from V and 6 bases from J, leaving 4 bases between. CDR1 is SGHDT and CDR2 is YYEEEE in the germline V gene. The sample comprised PBMCs. V and J are TRBV5-6 and TRBJ2-7; D ambiguous. This sequence was found in a human donor in good health. Some clones in this sample may be carry-over from other donors' samples. CDR3 coding DNA: TGTGCCAGCAGCTTGGCCTCCGAGCAGTACTTC. This gives the protein CASSLASEQYF.